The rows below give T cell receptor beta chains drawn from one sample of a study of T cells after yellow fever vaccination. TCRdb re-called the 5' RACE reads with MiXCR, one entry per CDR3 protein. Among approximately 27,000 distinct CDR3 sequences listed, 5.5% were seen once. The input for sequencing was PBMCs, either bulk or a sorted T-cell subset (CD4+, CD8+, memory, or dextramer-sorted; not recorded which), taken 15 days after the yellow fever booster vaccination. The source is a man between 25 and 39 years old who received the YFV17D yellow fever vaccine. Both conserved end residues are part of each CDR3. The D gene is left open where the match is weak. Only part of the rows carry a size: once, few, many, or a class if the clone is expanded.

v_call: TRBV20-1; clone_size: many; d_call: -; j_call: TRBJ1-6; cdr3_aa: CSASQGLGSPLHF; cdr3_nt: TGCAGTGCTAGCCAGGGGTTGGGTTCACCCCTCCACTTT
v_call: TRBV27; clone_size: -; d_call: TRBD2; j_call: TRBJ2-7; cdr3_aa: CASTGLSSGRYEQYF; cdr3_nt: TGTGCCAGCACCGGACTCTCCAGCGGGAGGTACGAGCAGTACTTC
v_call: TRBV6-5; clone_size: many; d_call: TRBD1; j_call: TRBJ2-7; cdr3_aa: CASSYAAGTGLSEQYF; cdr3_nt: TGTGCCAGCAGTTACGCCGCCGGGACAGGGCTCAGCGAGCAGTACTTC
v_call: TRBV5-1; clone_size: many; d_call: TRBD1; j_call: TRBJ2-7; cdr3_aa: CASSSEPGQYYEQYF; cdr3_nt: TGCGCCAGCAGCTCGGAACCGGGACAGTACTACGAGCAGTACTTC
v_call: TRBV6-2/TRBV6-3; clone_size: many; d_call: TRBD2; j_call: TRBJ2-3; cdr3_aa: CASRRRLAVSTDTQYF; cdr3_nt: TGTGCCAGCAGACGTCGACTAGCGGTTAGCACAGATACGCAGTATTTT
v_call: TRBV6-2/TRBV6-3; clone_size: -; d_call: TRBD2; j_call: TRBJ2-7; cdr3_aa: CASSYEGLAGYEQYF; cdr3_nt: TGTGCCAGCAGTTACGAGGGACTAGCGGGATACGAGCAGTACTTC
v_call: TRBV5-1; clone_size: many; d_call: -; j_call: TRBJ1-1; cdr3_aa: CASSLVVGKAEAFF; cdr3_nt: TGCGCCAGCAGCTTGGTTGTAGGGAAGGCTGAAGCTTTCTTT
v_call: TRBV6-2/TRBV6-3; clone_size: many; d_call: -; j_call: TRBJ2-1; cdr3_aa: CASSRHQVNSYNEQFF; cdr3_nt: TGTGCCAGCAGCCGACACCAGGTTAATTCCTACAATGAGCAGTTCTTC
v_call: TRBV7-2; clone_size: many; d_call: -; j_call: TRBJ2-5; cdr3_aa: CASSLRGAQETQYF; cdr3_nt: TGTGCCAGCAGCTTACGGGGGGCCCAAGAGACCCAGTACTTC
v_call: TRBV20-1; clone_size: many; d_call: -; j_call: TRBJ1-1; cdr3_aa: CSARPGTGGLNTEAFF; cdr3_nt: TGCAGTGCTAGACCCGGGACCGGGGGCTTAAACACTGAAGCTTTCTTT
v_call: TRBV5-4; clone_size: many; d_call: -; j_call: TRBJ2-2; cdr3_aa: CASSSQDDHYTGELFF; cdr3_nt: TGTGCCAGCAGCTCCCAAGATGATCACTACACCGGGGAGCTGTTTTTT
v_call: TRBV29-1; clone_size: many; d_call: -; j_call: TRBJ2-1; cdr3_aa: CSVDALGPYNEQFF; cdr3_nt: TGCAGCGTTGATGCTTTGGGACCATACAATGAGCAGTTCTTC
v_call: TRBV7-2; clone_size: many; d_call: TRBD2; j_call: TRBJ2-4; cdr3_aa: CASSQTSGGGTKNIQYF; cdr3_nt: TGTGCCAGCAGCCAGACTAGCGGGGGGGGAACCAAAAACATTCAGTACTTC
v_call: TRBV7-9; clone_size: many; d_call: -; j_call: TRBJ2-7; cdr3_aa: CASSLQYATYEQYF; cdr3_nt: TGTGCCAGCAGCTTGCAGTACGCTACCTACGAGCAGTACTTC
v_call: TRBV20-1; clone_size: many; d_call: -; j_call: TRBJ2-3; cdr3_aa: CSARDLGGSTDTQYF; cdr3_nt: TGCAGTGCTAGAGATTTGGGCGGGAGCACAGATACGCAGTATTTT
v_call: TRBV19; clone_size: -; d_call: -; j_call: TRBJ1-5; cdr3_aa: CASTQPAGQPQHF; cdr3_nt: TGTGCCAGTACCCAACCCGCAGGTCAGCCCCAGCATTTT
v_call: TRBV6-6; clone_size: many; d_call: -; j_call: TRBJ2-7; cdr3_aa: CASTRGYEQYF; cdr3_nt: TGTGCCAGCACCAGGGGTTACGAGCAGTACTTC
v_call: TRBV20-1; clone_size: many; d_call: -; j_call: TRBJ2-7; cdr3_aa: CSARDHRSTYEQYF; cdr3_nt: TGCAGTGCTAGAGATCACCGGAGCACTTACGAGCAGTACTTC
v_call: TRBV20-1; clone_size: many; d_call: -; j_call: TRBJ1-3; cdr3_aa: CSASSSVLGNTIYF; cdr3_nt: TGCAGTGCTAGTTCTAGTGTCTTGGGAAACACCATATATTTT
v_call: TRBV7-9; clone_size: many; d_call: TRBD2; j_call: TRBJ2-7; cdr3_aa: CASSRPGAGRDEQYF; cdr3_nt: TGTGCCAGCAGTCGTCCTGGGGCAGGGAGGGACGAGCAGTACTTC
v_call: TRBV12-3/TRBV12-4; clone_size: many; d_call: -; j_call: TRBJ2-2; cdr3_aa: CASSSLAGELFF; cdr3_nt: TGTGCCAGCAGCAGCCTTGCCGGGGAGCTGTTTTTT
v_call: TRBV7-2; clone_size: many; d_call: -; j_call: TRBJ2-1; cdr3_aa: CASSSYAGYNEQFF; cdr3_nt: TGTGCCAGCAGCTCTTATGCGGGCTACAATGAGCAGTTCTTC
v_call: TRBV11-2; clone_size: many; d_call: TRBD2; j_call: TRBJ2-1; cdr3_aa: CASSNRLAGNEQFF; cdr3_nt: TGTGCCAGCAGCAACCGACTAGCGGGCAATGAGCAGTTCTTC
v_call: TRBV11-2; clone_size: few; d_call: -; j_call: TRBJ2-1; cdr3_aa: CASSLVAGSYNEQFF; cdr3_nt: TGTGCCAGCAGCTTAGTGGCGGGTTCATACAATGAGCAGTTCTTC
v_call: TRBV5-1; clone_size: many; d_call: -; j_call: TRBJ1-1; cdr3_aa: CASSLSDTEAFF; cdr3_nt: TGCGCCAGCAGTCTGTCAGATACTGAAGCTTTCTTT
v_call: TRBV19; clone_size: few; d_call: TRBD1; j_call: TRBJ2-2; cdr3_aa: CASSIVTGTGSRLFPGELFF; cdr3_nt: TGTGCCAGTAGTATAGTAACCGGGACAGGTTCGAGGTTGTTCCCCGGGGAGCTGTTTTTT
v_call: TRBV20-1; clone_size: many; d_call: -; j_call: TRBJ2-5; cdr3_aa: CSASHRGGAHQETQYF; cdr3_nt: TGCAGTGCTAGCCACCGGGGCGGAGCGCACCAAGAGACCCAGTACTTC
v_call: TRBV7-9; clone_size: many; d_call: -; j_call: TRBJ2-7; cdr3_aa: CASSLWTGTNVPQYF; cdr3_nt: TGTGCCAGCAGCTTATGGACCGGGACAAACGTACCGCAGTACTTC
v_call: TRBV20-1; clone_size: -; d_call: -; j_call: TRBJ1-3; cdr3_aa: CSARVQELGNTIYF; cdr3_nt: TGCAGTGCTAGAGTACAGGAGCTCGGAAACACCATATATTTT
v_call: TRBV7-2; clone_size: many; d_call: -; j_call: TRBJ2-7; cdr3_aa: CASSFDSSSYEQYF; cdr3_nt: TGTGCCAGCAGCTTCGACAGTAGCTCCTACGAGCAGTACTTC
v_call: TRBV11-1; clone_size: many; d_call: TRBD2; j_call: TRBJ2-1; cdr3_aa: CASSSKREGTNEQFF; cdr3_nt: TGTGCCAGCAGCTCAAAGCGGGAGGGCACCAATGAGCAGTTCTTC
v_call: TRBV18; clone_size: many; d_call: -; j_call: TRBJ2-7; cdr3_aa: CASSPGFYEQYF; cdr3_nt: TGTGCCAGCTCACCGGGCTTTTACGAGCAGTACTTC
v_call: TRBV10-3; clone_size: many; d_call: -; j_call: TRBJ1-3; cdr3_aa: CASGRVQGNTIYF; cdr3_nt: TGTGCCTCGGGGAGGGTACAAGGAAACACCATATATTTT
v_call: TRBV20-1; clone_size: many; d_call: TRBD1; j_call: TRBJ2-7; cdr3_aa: CSVLSQAGTGQNEQYF; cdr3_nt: TGCAGTGTCCTCTCCCAGGCCGGGACAGGGCAAAACGAGCAGTACTTC
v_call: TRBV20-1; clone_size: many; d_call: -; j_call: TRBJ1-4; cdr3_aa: CSAREGANEKLFF; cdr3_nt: TGCAGTGCTAGAGAGGGCGCTAATGAAAAACTGTTTTTT